The present T cell receptor (beta chain) was sequenced within a study of T cell changes during pregnancy in multiple sclerosis. Remarks on this clone: At one end the junction does not follow the germline gene, possibly because of a read error.

Using immunoSEQ multiplex PCR, the repertoire was profiled, and TCRdb retains in-frame clones only, with some absent. This repertoire shows 90,000 to 120,000 clones, 85% to 95% found once; its top ten account for 0.78%. The V gene's germline CDR1 is SGHAT and CDR2 FQNNGV. CDR3 size: 12 residues. The rearrangement joins TRBV11-2 to TRBJ2-7; weak D call: TRBD2 (5 bases). The receptor was derived from a female donor in good health, enrolled as a control in a pregnancy study. The sample was peripheral blood, taken in the third trimester of pregnancy. The CDR3 here is CASSLETGSPDF. CDR3 DNA sequence: TGTGCCAGCAGCTTAGAAACGGGGAGTCCAGACTTC. The variable domain in full, with the rest retrieved from reference TRBV11-2 and TRBJ2-7, is EAGVAQSPRYKIIEKRQSVAFWCNPISGHATLYWYQQILGQGPKLLIQFQNNGVVDDSQLPKDRFSAERLKGVDSTLKIQPAKLEDSAVYLCASSLETGSPDFGPGTRLTVT.